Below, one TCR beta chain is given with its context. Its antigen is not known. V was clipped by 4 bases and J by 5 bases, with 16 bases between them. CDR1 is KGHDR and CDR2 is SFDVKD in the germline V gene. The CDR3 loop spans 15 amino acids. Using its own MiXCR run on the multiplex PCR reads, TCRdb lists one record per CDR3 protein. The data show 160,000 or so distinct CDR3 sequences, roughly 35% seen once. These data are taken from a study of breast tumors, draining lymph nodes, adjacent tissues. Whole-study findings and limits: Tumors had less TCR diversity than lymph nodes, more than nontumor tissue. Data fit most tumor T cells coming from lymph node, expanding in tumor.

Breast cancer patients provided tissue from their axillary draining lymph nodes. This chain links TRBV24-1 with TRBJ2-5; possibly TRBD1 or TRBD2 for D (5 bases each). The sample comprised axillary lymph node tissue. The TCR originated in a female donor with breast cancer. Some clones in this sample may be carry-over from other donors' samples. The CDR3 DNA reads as TGTGCCACCAGTGAGTATTCAGGGAGTAGGGAGACCCAGTACTTC. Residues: CATSEYSGSRETQYF.